This note documents a single TCR beta chain sequence. These data are taken from a study of blood T cell repertoires in COVID-19. The authors' processing: It was from reference gene primer amplification that nucleated cell counts were estimated. The method was immunoSEQ multiplex PCR; TCRdb's version includes in-frame clones alone and lacks a portion of them. The V and J calls and the clone size are those of that table, but D and trimming were determined from the DNA. The data contain around 120,000 clones, around 91% of them singletons. The Seattle patients joined while their infection was active and were tracked longitudinally afterward. Sequenced sample: peripheral blood. This TCR derives from a woman aged 55 to 70 with COVID-19, enrolled during active disease.

In DNA form, the CDR3 reads TGTGCCAGCAAGACAGGGGGGAGCTCCTACGAGCAGTACTTC. Protein product: CASKTGGSSYEQYF. The chain carries TRBV2 and TRBJ2-7; 9 nucleotides align to TRBD1. Germline CDR1 reads SNHLY; CDR2 reads FYNNEI. The CDR3 covers 14 residues. Losses at the gene ends were 7 bases for V and 0 bases for J; bases not matched to a gene: 4.